The rows below give T cell receptor beta chains drawn from one sample of a study of low-dose radiotherapy and immunotherapy resistance in tumors. TCRdb re-analysed the reads in MiXCR, keeping a single row per CDR3 protein. The sample comprises tens of thousands of distinct CDR3 sequences, about 11% of which are singletons, and approximately 6.2% rests with the top ten. The material was PBMCs, obtained before treatment. These receptor sequences come from a female donor with ovarian cancer. Each CDR3 is given with its conserved first and last residue. The D gene is left open where the match is weak. Not every row has a clone size; where given, it reads once, few, many or a size class.

CDR3aa | CDR3nt | j_gene | abundance | v_gene | d_gene
CASSLASGERGYEQYF | TGTGCCAGCAGCTTAGCGTCAGGGGAGCGGGGGTACGAGCAGTACTTC | TRBJ2-7 | many | TRBV7-9 | TRBD2
CASSLADGTEAFF | TGTGCCAGCAGCTTAGCGGACGGCACTGAAGCTTTCTTT | TRBJ1-1 | many | TRBV7-9 | -
CSARDTSNQPQHF | TGCAGTGCTCGGGACACCAGCAATCAGCCCCAGCATTTT | TRBJ1-5 | many | TRBV20-1 | -
CASSIGGPSYQPQHF | TGTGCCAGCAGCATAGGGGGCCCTTCGTATCAGCCCCAGCATTTT | TRBJ1-5 | many | TRBV28 | TRBD1
CASSFFAAGGSDNEQFF | TGTGCCAGCAGTTTTTTCGCGGCAGGGGGTAGCGACAATGAGCAGTTCTTC | TRBJ2-1 | many | TRBV5-5 | TRBD1
CASSSGDRAAEKLFF | TGTGCCAGCAGCTCCGGGGACAGGGCAGCTGAAAAACTGTTTTTT | TRBJ1-4 | many | TRBV11-2 | TRBD1
CAISEMTSGTSYNEQFF | TGTGCCATCAGTGAGATGACTAGCGGGACCTCGTACAATGAGCAGTTCTTC | TRBJ2-1 | many | TRBV10-3 | TRBD2
CASWTLGTEAFF | TGTGCCAGCTGGACCCTAGGCACTGAAGCTTTCTTT | TRBJ1-1 | many | TRBV6-6 | -
CASSAGTGGKNQPQHF | TGTGCCAGCAGCGCCGGGACAGGGGGAAAGAATCAGCCCCAGCATTTT | TRBJ1-5 | many | TRBV5-6 | TRBD1
CASSYRGGGPQHF | TGTGCCAGCAGCTATCGGGGGGGGGGGCCCCAGCATTTT | TRBJ1-5 | - | TRBV5-8 | -
CASNLDRGLTVAFF | TGTGCCAGCAATCTCGACAGGGGGCTTACGGTCGCTTTCTTT | TRBJ1-1 | many | TRBV12-3/TRBV12-4 | TRBD1
CASSKGNTGELFF | TGTGCCAGCAGCAAGGGCAACACCGGGGAGCTGTTTTTT | TRBJ2-2 | many | TRBV13 | -
CASSYSASGAYIQYF | TGTGCCAGCAGTTACAGTGCTAGCGGGGCATACATTCAGTACTTC | TRBJ2-4 | many | TRBV6-1 | TRBD2
CSARPRAYAYEQYF | TGCAGTGCTAGACCCAGGGCCTACGCCTACGAGCAGTACTTC | TRBJ2-7 | many | TRBV20-1 | -
CSAREFKEATGNTIYF | TGCAGTGCTAGAGAATTTAAAGAAGCCACTGGAAACACCATATATTTT | TRBJ1-3 | many | TRBV20-1 | -
CASSHHRGRFNEQFF | TGTGCCAGCAGTCATCACAGGGGGCGCTTCAATGAGCAGTTCTTC | TRBJ2-1 | many | TRBV12-3/TRBV12-4 | TRBD1
CASSPQKTGVNTEAFF | TGTGCCAGCAGTCCACAAAAAACAGGGGTGAACACTGAAGCTTTCTTT | TRBJ1-1 | many | TRBV27 | TRBD1
CASSLITGRPPWLQYF | TGTGCCAGCAGTTTAATAACAGGCCGGCCCCCTTGGCTTCAGTACTTC | TRBJ2-4 | many | TRBV12-3/TRBV12-4 | -
CASSKTQVFSYNEQFF | TGTGCCAGTAGCAAAACACAGGTGTTCTCCTACAATGAGCAGTTCTTC | TRBJ2-1 | many | TRBV19 | -
CASKAGELFF | TGTGCCAGCAAGGCCGGGGAGCTGTTTTTT | TRBJ2-2 | - | TRBV28 | -
CATRGQSSYEQYF | TGTGCTACGAGAGGGCAGAGCTCCTACGAGCAGTACTTC | TRBJ2-7 | - | TRBV6-1 | -
CASSRTALSTDTQYF | TGTGCCAGCAGCCGAACGGCCCTAAGCACAGATACGCAGTATTTT | TRBJ2-3 | - | TRBV27 | -
CASSSGTVTGELFF | TGTGCCAGCAGTTCAGGGACAGTAACCGGGGAGCTGTTTTTT | TRBJ2-2 | many | TRBV28 | TRBD1
CASSSASRLGTEAFF | TGTGCCAGCAGCTCAGCCTCCCGTCTCGGGACTGAAGCTTTCTTT | TRBJ1-1 | medium-sized | TRBV28 | -
CASSLAGGNTGELYF | TGTGCCAGCAGCTTAGCGGGGGGGAACACCGGGGAGCTGTACTTC | TRBJ2-7 | - | TRBV7-8 | TRBD2
CASSPSGGAHNEQFF | TGTGCCAGTAGCCCTAGCGGGGGGGCCCACAATGAGCAGTTCTTC | TRBJ2-1 | many | TRBV19 | TRBD2
CATSRDWVSIYEQYF | TGTGCCACCAGCAGAGATTGGGTCAGCATCTACGAGCAGTACTTC | TRBJ2-7 | many | TRBV15 | -
CSAKGGGGDQPQHF | TGCAGTGCTAAGGGGGGGGGTGGGGATCAGCCCCAGCATTTT | TRBJ1-5 | many | TRBV20-1 | -
CASSLDGQTGELFF | TGTGCCAGCAGCTTAGATGGACAGACCGGGGAGCTGTTTTTT | TRBJ2-2 | many | TRBV11-3 | -